This is a list of T cell receptor beta chains from one sample in a study of human T cells and chemical hapten exposure. TCRdb fed the RACE reads into MiXCR, producing one record per CDR3 protein. The sample yields 180,000 or so distinct CDR3 sequences, approximately 15% seen once. The specimen comprised whole blood, sampled in connection with sensitization to the hapten diphenylcyclopropenone (DPC). These receptor sequences come from a woman in her twenties or thirties with alopecia areata. Some clones in this sample may be carry-over from other donors' samples. CDR3s include the opening cysteine and the closing phenylalanine or tryptophan. The D gene is left open where the match is weak. The listing skips clone size in some rows; elsewhere it reads once, few, many or a size class.

clone_size: once; j_call: TRBJ1-2; d_call: -; v_call: TRBV3-1; cdr3_nt: TGTGCCAGCAGCCAACTAAGGGGAAACTATGGCTACACCTTC; cdr3_aa: CASSQLRGNYGYTF
clone_size: -; j_call: TRBJ2-3; d_call: -; v_call: TRBV3-1; cdr3_nt: TGTGCCAGCAGCTACCGCACAGATACGCAGTATTTT; cdr3_aa: CASSYRTDTQYF
clone_size: -; j_call: TRBJ1-2; d_call: -; v_call: TRBV28; cdr3_nt: TGTGCCAGCTCCGTTCAGGGCTTCGGCTACACCTTC; cdr3_aa: CASSVQGFGYTF
clone_size: few; j_call: TRBJ1-6; d_call: -; v_call: TRBV6-5; cdr3_nt: TGTGCCAGCAGTTACTCGGGCGCAGGGGCCCTCCACTTT; cdr3_aa: CASSYSGAGALHF
clone_size: few; j_call: TRBJ2-1; d_call: TRBD2; v_call: TRBV20-1; cdr3_nt: TGCAGTGTTCTCTCAGCGGGAGTGGGGGGAAATGAGCAGTTCTTC; cdr3_aa: CSVLSAGVGGNEQFF
clone_size: -; j_call: TRBJ2-6; d_call: TRBD1; v_call: TRBV5-8; cdr3_nt: TGTGCCAGCAGAAACAGGGGGCGTTTACCTTCCTTTGGGGCCAACGTCCTGACTTTC; cdr3_aa: CASRNRGRLPSFGANVLTF
clone_size: -; j_call: TRBJ2-5; d_call: -; v_call: TRBV5-1; cdr3_nt: TGCGCCAGCAGCTTGGCCGTGGGGCAAGAGACCCAGTACTTC; cdr3_aa: CASSLAVGQETQYF
clone_size: few; j_call: TRBJ2-1; d_call: TRBD1; v_call: TRBV3-1; cdr3_nt: TGTGCCAGCAGCCAGGGACAGGTCAATGAGCAGTTCTTC; cdr3_aa: CASSQGQVNEQFF
clone_size: many; j_call: TRBJ2-1; d_call: TRBD2; v_call: TRBV29-1; cdr3_nt: TGCAGCTCCAGCGGGGGGAGCTCCTACAATGAGCAGTTCTTC; cdr3_aa: CSSSGGSSYNEQFF
clone_size: few; j_call: TRBJ2-1; d_call: -; v_call: TRBV24-1; cdr3_nt: TGTGCCACCAGTGAGGCAGGGGCCCGGCACAATGAGCAGTTCTTC; cdr3_aa: CATSEAGARHNEQFF
clone_size: -; j_call: TRBJ1-1; d_call: -; v_call: TRBV29-1; cdr3_nt: TGCAGCGTTGCGGCGGGGAACACTGAAGCTTTCTTT; cdr3_aa: CSVAAGNTEAFF
clone_size: few; j_call: TRBJ1-2; d_call: -; v_call: TRBV28; cdr3_nt: TGTGCCAGCAGTTCTCAGCCTGACACCGATGGCTACACCTTC; cdr3_aa: CASSSQPDTDGYTF
clone_size: -; j_call: TRBJ2-3; d_call: -; v_call: TRBV15; cdr3_nt: TGTGCCACCAGCAGAGAGAATGCGCCAGTCGGTACGCAGTATTTT; cdr3_aa: CATSRENAPVGTQYF
clone_size: -; j_call: TRBJ2-5; d_call: TRBD1; v_call: TRBV18; cdr3_nt: TGTGCCAGCTCACCGCCTGGGGACAGGCAAGGGGCCCAGTACTTC; cdr3_aa: CASSPPGDRQGAQYF
clone_size: few; j_call: TRBJ1-4; d_call: -; v_call: TRBV3-1; cdr3_nt: TGTGCCAGCAGCCTGGACTTGGGAGATGAAAAACTGTTTTTT; cdr3_aa: CASSLDLGDEKLFF
clone_size: -; j_call: TRBJ2-1; d_call: -; v_call: TRBV20-1; cdr3_nt: TGCAGTGCTACCGGTCCGCATATGTACAATGAGCAGTTCTTC; cdr3_aa: CSATGPHMYNEQFF
clone_size: many; j_call: TRBJ2-1; d_call: TRBD2; v_call: TRBV29-1; cdr3_nt: TGCAGCGCTGCTAAAGGACTAGCGGGAGTGGGCAATGAGCAGTTCTTC; cdr3_aa: CSAAKGLAGVGNEQFF
clone_size: few; j_call: TRBJ1-1; d_call: TRBD1; v_call: TRBV25-1; cdr3_nt: TGTGCCAGCATACGTTCCGGGACAGGGGTTTCGACTGAAGCTTTCTTT; cdr3_aa: CASIRSGTGVSTEAFF
clone_size: -; j_call: TRBJ2-7; d_call: TRBD1; v_call: TRBV28; cdr3_nt: TGTGCCAGCAGTTTATCTGGACAGGGAGTCTACGAGCAGTACTTC; cdr3_aa: CASSLSGQGVYEQYF
clone_size: many; j_call: TRBJ2-1; d_call: -; v_call: TRBV27; cdr3_nt: TGTGCCAGCAGTTTATCATACTACAATGAGCAGTTCTTC; cdr3_aa: CASSLSYYNEQFF
clone_size: -; j_call: TRBJ1-2; d_call: TRBD1; v_call: TRBV27; cdr3_nt: TGTGCCAGCAGTCGTCGGACAGGGGTCAACTATGGCTACACCTTC; cdr3_aa: CASSRRTGVNYGYTF
clone_size: few; j_call: TRBJ2-1; d_call: TRBD2; v_call: TRBV20-1; cdr3_nt: TGCAGTGCTACTCAGACTAGCGGGAGAGGCAATGAGCAGTTCTTC; cdr3_aa: CSATQTSGRGNEQFF
clone_size: few; j_call: TRBJ2-7; d_call: TRBD1; v_call: TRBV28; cdr3_nt: TGTGCCAGCAGTGGGTGGACAGGGGTCACCTACGAGCAGTACTTC; cdr3_aa: CASSGWTGVTYEQYF
clone_size: -; j_call: TRBJ2-1; d_call: -; v_call: TRBV7-2; cdr3_nt: TGTGCCAGCAGCTCGCGCAACGGGATTGGAGGGCAGTTCTTC; cdr3_aa: CASSSRNGIGGQFF
clone_size: few; j_call: TRBJ2-2; d_call: -; v_call: TRBV7-2; cdr3_nt: TGTGCCAGCAACCGCCACAGGGTGTCCGGGGAGCTGTTTTTT; cdr3_aa: CASNRHRVSGELFF
clone_size: many; j_call: TRBJ2-2; d_call: -; v_call: TRBV6-5; cdr3_nt: TGTGCCAGCAGTTACTCAGGGGGGACCGGGGAGCTGTTTTTT; cdr3_aa: CASSYSGGTGELFF
clone_size: -; j_call: TRBJ2-3; d_call: -; v_call: TRBV12-3/TRBV12-4; cdr3_nt: TGTGCCAGCAGTCCCTCGTGGCGGGACATAGATACGCAGTATTTT; cdr3_aa: CASSPSWRDIDTQYF
clone_size: many; j_call: TRBJ2-3; d_call: -; v_call: TRBV5-1; cdr3_nt: TGCGCCAGCAGCCGAAACACAGATACGCAGTATTTT; cdr3_aa: CASSRNTDTQYF
clone_size: few; j_call: TRBJ2-1; d_call: -; v_call: TRBV20-1; cdr3_nt: TGCAGTGCGAGACCGGGACCCTCGCTGGATGAGCAGTTCTTC; cdr3_aa: CSARPGPSLDEQFF
clone_size: -; j_call: TRBJ2-7; d_call: -; v_call: TRBV30; cdr3_nt: TGTGCCTGGAGTCTCTCTTACGAGCAGTACTTC; cdr3_aa: CAWSLSYEQYF
clone_size: many; j_call: TRBJ1-4; d_call: -; v_call: TRBV21-1; cdr3_nt: TGTGCCAGCAGTCATAATGAAAAACTGTTTTTT; cdr3_aa: CASSHNEKLFF
clone_size: many; j_call: TRBJ2-7; d_call: -; v_call: TRBV5-4; cdr3_nt: TGTGCCAGCAGCTTCGCAGGGGGAGGCTACGAGCAGTACTTC; cdr3_aa: CASSFAGGGYEQYF
clone_size: many; j_call: TRBJ1-1; d_call: -; v_call: TRBV2; cdr3_nt: TGTGCCAGCAGTCAGGGGTTCTACACTGAAGCTTTCTTT; cdr3_aa: CASSQGFYTEAFF
clone_size: few; j_call: TRBJ2-1; d_call: TRBD2; v_call: TRBV27; cdr3_nt: TGTGCCAGCAGTTTATTAACATTGGCGGGACTAGCGCCCAACAATGAGCAGTTCTTC; cdr3_aa: CASSLLTLAGLAPNNEQFF
clone_size: -; j_call: TRBJ2-2; d_call: -; v_call: TRBV15; cdr3_nt: TGTGCCACCAGCAGAGATCGGCCGGCCGGGGAGCTGTTTTTT; cdr3_aa: CATSRDRPAGELFF
clone_size: few; j_call: TRBJ1-6; d_call: -; v_call: TRBV9; cdr3_nt: TGTGCCAGCAGCGTTGGGGGATCAAATTCACCCCTCCACTTT; cdr3_aa: CASSVGGSNSPLHF
clone_size: few; j_call: TRBJ2-4; d_call: -; v_call: TRBV11-2; cdr3_nt: TGTGCCAGCAGCTTAGATGGGGGAACCAAAAACATTCAGTACTTC; cdr3_aa: CASSLDGGTKNIQYF
clone_size: few; j_call: TRBJ2-7; d_call: -; v_call: TRBV7-2; cdr3_nt: TGTGCCAGCAGCTTGGGGACTGCCCTCTACGAGCAGTACTTC; cdr3_aa: CASSLGTALYEQYF
clone_size: few; j_call: TRBJ2-3; d_call: TRBD2; v_call: TRBV5-1; cdr3_nt: TGCGCCAGCAGCTTGGAGGGTCTGACTAGCGGATTCACAGATACGCAGTATTTT; cdr3_aa: CASSLEGLTSGFTDTQYF
clone_size: many; j_call: TRBJ1-4; d_call: -; v_call: TRBV7-2; cdr3_nt: TGTGCCAGCCGGATAGTGGGGGGAGATGAAAAACTGTTTTTT; cdr3_aa: CASRIVGGDEKLFF
clone_size: few; j_call: TRBJ1-3; d_call: -; v_call: TRBV18; cdr3_nt: TGTGCCAGCTCACCGAGCGAGCAGGGACAACTACACTCTGGAAACACCATATATTTT; cdr3_aa: CASSPSEQGQLHSGNTIYF
clone_size: -; j_call: TRBJ2-7; d_call: TRBD2; v_call: TRBV18; cdr3_nt: TGTGCCAGCTCACCGGGACTAGCGGGGGGTGCCTACGAGCAGTACTTC; cdr3_aa: CASSPGLAGGAYEQYF
clone_size: -; j_call: TRBJ2-1; d_call: -; v_call: TRBV7-9; cdr3_nt: TGTGCCAGCAGCTTAGGTTCCAGTGAGCAGTTCTTC; cdr3_aa: CASSLGSSEQFF
clone_size: -; j_call: TRBJ2-6; d_call: -; v_call: TRBV4-3; cdr3_nt: TGCGCCAGCAGCCAAGAAGAAGACTCTGGGGCCAACGTCCTGACTTTC; cdr3_aa: CASSQEEDSGANVLTF
clone_size: -; j_call: TRBJ1-4; d_call: -; v_call: TRBV19; cdr3_nt: TGTGCCAGTAGCTCAGGGGACACAGGGTATGAAAAACTGTTTTTT; cdr3_aa: CASSSGDTGYEKLFF
clone_size: few; j_call: TRBJ2-2; d_call: -; v_call: TRBV2; cdr3_nt: TGTGCCAGCATCGCCGTTCCGGGCACCGGGGAGCTGTTTTTT; cdr3_aa: CASIAVPGTGELFF
clone_size: few; j_call: TRBJ2-7; d_call: TRBD2; v_call: TRBV29-1; cdr3_nt: TGCAGCGCCCAGACTAGCGGGGACAGCTACGAGCAGTACTTC; cdr3_aa: CSAQTSGDSYEQYF
clone_size: -; j_call: TRBJ2-7; d_call: -; v_call: TRBV4-2; cdr3_nt: TGTGCCAGCAGCCAAGCTACAGGGCAGGCCTACGAGCAGTACTTC; cdr3_aa: CASSQATGQAYEQYF
clone_size: -; j_call: TRBJ2-2; d_call: -; v_call: TRBV5-1; cdr3_nt: TGCGCCAGCAGCTTGGTGCAGACCGGGGAGCTGTTTTTT; cdr3_aa: CASSLVQTGELFF
clone_size: few; j_call: TRBJ2-5; d_call: -; v_call: TRBV11-2; cdr3_nt: TGTGCCAGCAGCTTAGACAGAGGGACGACAGTACAAGAGACCCAGTACTTC; cdr3_aa: CASSLDRGTTVQETQYF
clone_size: -; j_call: TRBJ1-2; d_call: TRBD1; v_call: TRBV28; cdr3_nt: TGTGCCAGCAGTCGACAGGGAGCTAACTATGGCTACACCTTC; cdr3_aa: CASSRQGANYGYTF
clone_size: -; j_call: TRBJ1-1; d_call: -; v_call: TRBV3-1; cdr3_nt: TGTGCCAGCAGCCAAAACGGGGACACTGAAGCTTTCTTT; cdr3_aa: CASSQNGDTEAFF
clone_size: many; j_call: TRBJ1-6; d_call: -; v_call: TRBV6-5; cdr3_nt: TGTGCCAGCAGTTGGACACGTTATAATTCACCCCTCCACTTT; cdr3_aa: CASSWTRYNSPLHF
clone_size: -; j_call: TRBJ1-4; d_call: TRBD1; v_call: TRBV28; cdr3_nt: TGTGCCAGCAGTGCCGGGGACAGCAGACACGAAAAACTGTTTTTT; cdr3_aa: CASSAGDSRHEKLFF
clone_size: many; j_call: TRBJ2-1; d_call: TRBD2; v_call: TRBV9; cdr3_nt: TGTGCCAGCAGCGGACTAGCGGAGTACAATGAGCAGTTCTTC; cdr3_aa: CASSGLAEYNEQFF
clone_size: -; j_call: TRBJ1-1; d_call: -; v_call: TRBV6-5; cdr3_nt: TGTGCCAGCAGAAGCAGGGGCCAACGCGCTTTCTTT; cdr3_aa: CASRSRGQRAFF
clone_size: few; j_call: TRBJ1-3; d_call: -; v_call: TRBV7-9; cdr3_nt: TGTGCCAGCAGCTTCACGGCCGTCTCTGGAAACACCATATATTTT; cdr3_aa: CASSFTAVSGNTIYF
clone_size: few; j_call: TRBJ1-1; d_call: -; v_call: TRBV7-2; cdr3_nt: TGTGCCAGCAGCCCCCGCCCGGCGGCAAACACTGAAGCTTTCTTT; cdr3_aa: CASSPRPAANTEAFF
clone_size: few; j_call: TRBJ2-5; d_call: -; v_call: TRBV19; cdr3_nt: TGTGCCAGTAGGAGGGGATTGGGTGGCCAACAAGAGACCCAGTACTTC; cdr3_aa: CASRRGLGGQQETQYF